This T cell receptor (beta chain) was profiled in a study of T cells in Graves' hyperthyroidism and ophthalmopathy. V lost 2 bases to trimming and J lost 2 bases; unmatched junction nucleotides: 2. The CDR3 loop spans 14 amino acids. Per germline, CDR1 MNHNY and CDR2 SVGAGI (reference sequence). On the basis of clinical symptoms, serum thyroxine and TRAb, thyroid ultrasound and orbital computed tomography, diagnoses were made. As regards this clonotype: Its matching antigen is unknown.

From RNA transcripts, TCR beta CDR3 regions were amplified. In the first-round RT-PCR of the TCR CDR3, the HTBI primer set was used. TCRdb redid the calling of the multiplex PCR reads with MiXCR, one entry per CDR3 protein. The sample lists almost 600,000 distinct CDR3 sequences, approximately 14% occurring once. Study-wide points: Blood held most thyroid clonotypes expanded above 0.001 frequency. The model predicted ophthalmopathy a median approximately 6 months before onset.

This chain uses TRBV6-6 with TRBJ2-7; 8 nucleotides line up with TRBD1. The TCR comes from a woman in her 30s with Graves' hyperthyroidism that later progressed to Graves' ophthalmopathy. The source material was blood. The CDR3 nucleotides read TGTGCCAGCAGTTACCGGGACAGGACCTACGAGCAGTACTTC. Translation gives CASSYRDRTYEQYF.